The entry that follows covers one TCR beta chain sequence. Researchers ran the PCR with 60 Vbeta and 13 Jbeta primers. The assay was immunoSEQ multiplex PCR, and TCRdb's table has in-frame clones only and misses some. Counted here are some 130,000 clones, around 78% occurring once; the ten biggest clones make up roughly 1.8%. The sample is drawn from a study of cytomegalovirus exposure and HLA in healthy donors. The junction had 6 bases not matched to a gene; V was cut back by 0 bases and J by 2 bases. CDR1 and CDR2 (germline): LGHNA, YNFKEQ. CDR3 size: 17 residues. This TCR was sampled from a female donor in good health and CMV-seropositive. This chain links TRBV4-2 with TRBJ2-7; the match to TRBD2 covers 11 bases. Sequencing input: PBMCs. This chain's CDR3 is CASSQEVATSGTYEQYF. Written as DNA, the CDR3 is TGTGCCAGCAGCCAAGAGGTTGCGACTAGCGGGACCTACGAGCAGTACTTC.